These 17 T cell receptor beta chains were all obtained from the same sample, sequenced in a study of CD8 T cells in ankylosing spondylitis. TCRdb re-derived calls from the 5' RACE reads in MiXCR, one entry per CDR3 protein. The sample yields under 150,000 distinct CDR3 sequences, about a tenth seen once. The sample was blood, either unsorted or a sorted T cell fraction (not recorded which). These receptors were obtained from a male donor with ankylosing spondylitis or in good health (not recorded which).

A few counts support this clonotype. The chain has TRBV20-1 and TRBJ2-1, with a possible D match to TRBD1 (6 bases). The CDR3 totals 14 residues. V was pared by 2 bases and J by 0 bases, with 8 bases between. Germline CDR1 reads DFQATT; CDR2 reads SNEGSKA (reference sequence). The CDR3 bases are TGCAGTGCTAGAAGGGGGAGCTCCTACAATGAGCAGTTCTTC. It is translated as CSARRGSSYNEQFF.

The table lists this clonotype with many counts. The chain links TRBV20-1 to TRBJ2-5; no clear D gene. Germline CDR1 DFQATT, CDR2 SNEGSKA (reference sequence). There are 13 residues in the CDR3. Trimming removed 6 bases from V and 2 bases from J, with 13 bases in between. CDR3 loop: CSAERGGQETQYF. For the CDR3, the DNA is TGCAGTGCCGAGAGAGGCGGACAAGAGACCCAGTACTTC.

The gene calls are TRBV20-1 and TRBJ2-5, with TRBD2 matching over 9 bases. Per the germline V gene, CDR1 is DFQATT and CDR2 is SNEGSKA (reference sequence). V was clipped by 0 bases and J by 5 bases; unmatched bases: 10. This CDR3 has 16 residues. The CDR3 DNA reads TGCAGTGCTAGAGATCCGCTAGCGGGGCTCGGGGAGACCCAGTACTTC. The encoded protein is CSARDPLAGLGETQYF.

This clonotype was found a few times. CDR3 sequence: CSARHGQMNTEAFF. CDR3 sequence (DNA): TGCAGTGCTAGACACGGACAGATGAACACTGAAGCTTTCTTT. The chain has TRBV20-1 and TRBJ1-1, with a weak D call TRBD1 (6 bases). The germline CDR1 and CDR2 sequences are DFQATT and SNEGSKA (reference sequence). The CDR3 covers 14 residues. Trimming shortened V by 2 bases and J by 0 bases, and 10 bases separated the two germline ends.

This clonotype turned up a few times. The chain uses TRBV21-1 and TRBJ2-7; the table names TRBD2, a call not compared with the DNA. TRBV21-1 is reported as a pseudogene. This CDR3 is 20 amino acids long. CDR3 bases: TGTGCCAGCAGCAAACCCCCCGAGGGTCGGAGCGGGAGGAACCAATACGAGCAGTACTTC. This encodes CASSKPPEGRSGRNQYEQYF.

This sequence joins TRBV20-1 and TRBJ2-7; D tentatively reads TRBD1 or TRBD2 (5 bases each). V was clipped by 3 bases and J by 2 bases, with 17 bases between them. The CDR3 spans 15 residues. Germline values: CDR1 DFQATT, CDR2 SNEGSKA (reference sequence). The CDR3 sequence: CSARLLGDPTYEQYF. The CDR3 nucleotides read TGCAGTGCTAGGTTGCTTGGGGACCCCACCTACGAGCAGTACTTC.

V is TRBV7-2 and J is TRBJ2-7; 8 bases align to TRBD2. The CDR3 has 16 amino acids. J lost 2 bases, V lost 1 base, and 7 bases had no gene match. Germline CDR1 SGHTA, CDR2 FQGNSA. The CDR3 nucleotides are TGTGCCAGCAGCTTAGTGGGGGCCGGGGGGGCCTACGAGCAGTACTTC. This gives the protein CASSLVGAGGAYEQYF.

This chain links TRBV7-2 with TRBJ2-3; weak D call: TRBD1 (5 bases). Per the germline V gene, CDR1 is SGHTA and CDR2 is FQGNSA. The V end lost 0 bases, the J end lost 5 bases, and 9 bases lay between the germline ends. This CDR3 contains 14 residues. CDR3 residues: CASSLARGLDTQYF. The DNA for the CDR3 is TGTGCCAGCAGCTTAGCTAGGGGTTTAGATACGCAGTATTTT. Full variable domain (remainder filled in from reference TRBV7-2 and TRBJ2-3): GAGVSQSPSNKVTEKGKDVELRCDPISGHTALYWYRQSLGQGLEFLIYFQGNSAPDKSGLPSDRFSAERTGGSVSTLTIQRTQQEDSAVYLCASSLARGLDTQYFGPGTRLTVL.

This clonotype was seen only a few times. The chain combines TRBV3-1 with TRBJ2-2; 11 bases match TRBD2. Germline CDR1 reads LGHDT; CDR2 reads YNNKEL (reference sequence). Trimming at V came to 1 base and at J to 5 bases, leaving 3 bases not matched to a gene. The CDR3 consists of 16 residues. CDR3 nucleotide sequence: TGTGCCAGCAGCCAAGTAGCGGGAGGGTCGACCGGGGAGCTGTTTTTT. Translation gives CASSQVAGGSTGELFF.

Concerning this clonotype itself: Since a much larger clone is just one base distant, this may be a read error. The chain carries TRBV9 and TRBJ2-2, with 7 bases matching TRBD2. The trim removed 1 base at V and 4 bases at J, leaving 1 base unmatched. Germline lookup yields CDR1 SGDLS and CDR2 YYNGEE. The CDR3 loop spans 14 amino acids. The CDR3 sequence is CASSVLAGTGELFF. CDR3 coding DNA: TGTGCCAGCAGCGTATTAGCGGGCACCGGGGAGCTGTTTTTT.

In this sample, this clonotype turned up once. The rearrangement uses TRBV20-1 and TRBJ2-7; a weak D match, TRBD2 (5 bases). Per germline, CDR1 DFQATT and CDR2 SNEGSKA (reference sequence). Trimming removed 0 bases from V and 2 bases from J, with 11 bases in between. The CDR3 spans 14 residues. The CDR3 region has the DNA TGCAGTGCTAGAGATCTAGCTAGTCCCTACGAGCAGTACTTC. Amino acid sequence: CSARDLASPYEQYF.

This clonotype occurred a few times. The chain couples TRBV20-1 to TRBJ2-4, with TRBD2 matching 12 bases. Per germline, CDR1 DFQATT and CDR2 SNEGSKA (reference sequence). Trimming took 1 base from V and 0 from J; bases not matched to a gene: 4. This CDR3 is 17 amino acids long. The CDR3 nucleotides are TGCAGTGCTAGAGGACTAGCGGGAGACTTAGCCAAAAACATTCAGTACTTC. Translated, it gives CSARGLAGDLAKNIQYF.

Ten or more counts support this clonotype. The chain recombines TRBV27 with TRBJ2-7; D unresolved. Deletions cut 5 bases from V and 3 bases from J, with 14 bases between. Germline-derived CDR1 and CDR2 are MNHEY and SMNVEV (reference sequence). This CDR3 has 14 residues. The CDR3 nucleotides read TGTGCCAGCAGTCTGGGCCAGAGGTTCTACGAGCAGTACTTC. The encoded protein is CASSLGQRFYEQYF.

This clonotype was observed many times. The V and J genes are TRBV12-3 or TRBV12-4 and TRBJ2-2, with 7 bases that match TRBD1. The CDR3 has 13 residues. V was pared by 3 bases and J by 9 bases, with 4 bases of the junction left unmatched. This CDR3 reads CASSFDRDWELFF. In DNA, the CDR3 is TGTGCCAGCAGTTTCGACAGGGATTGGGAGCTGTTTTTT.

The J gene is TRBJ2-2, the V gene TRBV20-1; 12 nucleotides align to TRBD2. CDR1 is DFQATT, CDR2 SNEGSKA, per germline (reference sequence). CDR3 length: 17 residues. V trimming: 4 bases; J trimming: 2 bases; junction bases outside the gene matches: 8. Written as DNA, the CDR3 is TGCAGTGCTAACAGACTAGCGGGAGATTTAAACACCGGGGAGCTGTTTTTT. It encodes CSANRLAGDLNTGELFF.

This clonotype came up many times. The chain uses TRBV5-4 and TRBJ2-5; unclear D gene. The length of the CDR3 is 13 residues. Trimming left V 0 bases short and J 4 bases short, with 7 bases between. Germline lookup yields CDR1 SGHNT and CDR2 YYREEE (reference sequence). Here the CDR3 reads CASSLGSGETQYF. CDR3 coding DNA: TGTGCCAGCAGCTTGGGTTCTGGAGAGACCCAGTACTTC.

The genes are TRBV2 and TRBJ2-7; possible D gene TRBD2, 6 bases. The CDR3 extends over 12 amino acids. Trimming took off 8 bases at V and 4 bases at J, with 12 bases between the two ends. Germline-derived CDR1 and CDR2 are SNHLY and FYNNEI. Here the CDR3 DNA reads TGTGCCAGCCGGAGGGAGACGTACGAGCAGTACTTC. Residues: CASRRETYEQYF.